This T cell receptor beta chain was sequenced during a study of cytomegalovirus exposure and HLA in healthy donors. PCR used 60 Vbeta primers and 13 Jbeta primers. Using immunoSEQ multiplex PCR, the repertoire was profiled, and TCRdb retains in-frame clones only, with some absent. Of about 150,000 clones listed, about four fifths are singletons. As for this clone: Its antigen is not known.

The CDR3 spans 16 residues. Germline V gives CDR1 KGHSH, CDR2 LQKENI. J lost 4 bases, V lost 0 bases, and 7 bases had no gene match. Broader study findings: The authors judged a highly shared variant cluster likely a sequencing artifact. The study flagged about 160 TCR beta chains as cytomegalovirus-associated. Later analysis reportedly placed an Asian-associated ancestry cluster below the roughly 670-donor mean in N-insertions.

Sample: PBMCs. This TCR derives from a man between 25 and 39 years old in good health and CMV-seropositive. This chain links TRBV18 with TRBJ1-2, with 8 bases lining up with TRBD1. CDR3 protein: CASSPPNNRGSYGYTF. For the CDR3, the DNA is TGTGCCAGCTCACCACCGAACAACAGGGGGTCCTATGGCTACACCTTC. Together with reference TRBV18 and TRBJ1-2, the CDR3 gives the full variable domain: NAGVMQNPRHLVRRRGQEARLRCSPMKGHSHVYWYRQLPEEGLKFMVYLQKENIIDESGMPKERFSAEFPKEGPSILRIQQVVRGDSAAYFCASSPPNNRGSYGYTFGSGTRLTVV.